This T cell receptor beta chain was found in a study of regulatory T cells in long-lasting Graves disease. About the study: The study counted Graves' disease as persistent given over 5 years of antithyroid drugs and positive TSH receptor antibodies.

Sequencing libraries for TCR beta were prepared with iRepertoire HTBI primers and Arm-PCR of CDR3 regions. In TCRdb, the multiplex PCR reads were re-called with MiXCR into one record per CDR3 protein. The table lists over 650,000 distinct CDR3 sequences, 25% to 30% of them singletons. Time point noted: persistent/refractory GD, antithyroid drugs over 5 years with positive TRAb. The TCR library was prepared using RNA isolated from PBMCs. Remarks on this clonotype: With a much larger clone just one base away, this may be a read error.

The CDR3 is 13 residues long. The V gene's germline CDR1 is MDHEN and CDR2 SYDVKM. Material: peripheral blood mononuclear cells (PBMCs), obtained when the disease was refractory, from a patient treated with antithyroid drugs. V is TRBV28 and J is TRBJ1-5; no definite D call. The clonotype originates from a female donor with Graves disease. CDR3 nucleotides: TGTGCCAGCAGTTACGGACTTGGGCAGCCCCAGCGTTTT. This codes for CASSYGLGQPQRF.